Each of the 21 T cell receptor beta chains below was sequenced from the same sample in a study of cytotoxic CD8 clonotypes in ibrutinib-treated CLL. Assay: immunoSEQ multiplex PCR; the TCRdb copy retains only in-frame clones and omits some. The sample lists approximately 350,000 clones; under 70% were seen once. The source material was PBMCs, sampled after 36 months of ibrutinib treatment. The receptors here all came from a human donor with chronic lymphocytic leukemia.

The chain links TRBV18 to TRBJ2-2; TRBD2 matches at 14 bases. After removal of 0 bases from V and 5 bases from J, the junction contained 8 bases not matched to a gene. The CDR3 runs to 19 residues. From germline, CDR1 is KGHSH and CDR2 LQKENI. The CDR3 sequence: CASSPPSGLAGGWTGELFF. The CDR3 DNA follows: TGTGCCAGCTCACCACCCTCCGGACTAGCGGGAGGCTGGACCGGGGAGCTGTTTTTT.

The V call is TRBV29-1, the J call TRBJ2-7; maybe TRBD1 (6 bases). CDR3 length: 12 amino acids. Trimming took 6 bases from V and 6 from J, leaving 15 bases between them. Germline CDR1 and CDR2: SQVTM and ANQGSEA. CDR3 bases: TGCAGCGTGGAAACAGGGTGGTCCGAGCAGTACTTC. Its translation: CSVETGWSEQYF.

The chain couples TRBV10-3 to TRBJ2-6; D is unclear. Trimming removed 3 bases from V and 2 bases from J, with 11 bases in between. This CDR3 has 16 residues. From germline, CDR1 is ENHRY and CDR2 SYGVKD. The CDR3: CAISDVAYTGANVLTF. The CDR3 DNA sequence: TGTGCCATCAGTGACGTCGCGTACACTGGGGCCAACGTCCTGACTTTC.

The rearrangement joins TRBV6-1 to TRBJ2-7; TRBD2 matches at 14 bases. The trim removed 8 bases at V and 1 base at J, leaving 1 base unmatched. The CDR3 is made up of 14 amino acids. The V gene's germline CDR1 is MNHNS and CDR2 SASEGT. The CDR3 protein is CASGLAGGSYEQYF. The CDR3 coding sequence is TGTGCCAGCGGACTAGCGGGGGGATCCTACGAGCAGTACTTC.

The chain combines TRBV4-1 with TRBJ1-1; D remains unclear. Trimming took 4 bases from V and 1 from J, leaving 4 bases between them. The CDR3 runs to 12 residues. Looked up from germline, CDR1 is MGHRA and CDR2 is YSYEKL. This chain's CDR3 is CASSPRNTEAFF. CDR3 DNA sequence: TGCGCCAGCAGCCCCCGGAACACTGAAGCTTTCTTT.

This clone was seen more than once but under ten times. This chain links TRBV27 with TRBJ1-2, with D possibly matching TRBD1 (6 bases). The CDR3 is 13 residues long. V lost 6 bases to trimming and J lost 4 bases, with 12 bases between them. The germline CDR1 and CDR2 sequences are MNHEY and SMNVEV (reference sequence). The chain's CDR3 is CASSTGLGYGYTF. The CDR3 region has the DNA TGTGCCAGCAGCACAGGGTTGGGCTATGGCTACACCTTC.

V is TRBV7-8 and J is TRBJ2-3, with D possibly TRBD2 on 5 matching bases. Germline CDR1 and CDR2: SGHVS and FQNEAQ. The ends were cut back, 5 bases at V and 6 bases at J, with 15 bases in the middle. The CDR3 totals 14 residues. The CDR3 sequence: CASSLRASDDTQYF. For the CDR3, the DNA is TGTGCCAGCAGCCTGAGGGCCTCGGATGATACGCAGTATTTT.

The chain employs TRBV25-1 and TRBJ2-7, with D maybe TRBD2 (5 bases). Germline lookup yields CDR1 MGHDK and CDR2 SYGVNS. V lost 6 bases to trimming and J lost 5 bases, with 20 bases between them. The CDR3 is 15 residues long. CDR3 sequence: CASRFGGIGPDEQYF. CDR3 coding DNA: TGTGCCAGCAGGTTCGGAGGCATCGGCCCCGACGAGCAGTACTTC.

This chain joins TRBV5-1 and TRBJ2-1, with 8 bases that match TRBD2. V lost 0 bases and J lost 7; bases outside the gene matches: 9. The CDR3 consists of 16 residues. From germline, CDR1 is SGHRS and CDR2 YFSETQ. CDR3 bases: TGCGCCAGCAGCTTGGATGGGACTAGGTTCTCGAATGAGCAGTTCTTC. Its translation is CASSLDGTRFSNEQFF.

This rearrangement joins TRBV7-3 to TRBJ1-1; 7 bases match TRBD1. V lost 0 bases, J lost 0 bases, and 1 base stayed unmatched. This CDR3 is built from 15 residues. Looked up from germline, CDR1 is SGHTA and CDR2 is FQGTGA. CDR3 sequence: CASSLTGTVNTEAFF. In DNA, the CDR3 is TGTGCCAGCAGCTTAACGGGGACAGTGAACACTGAAGCTTTCTTT.

The chain links TRBV7-2 to TRBJ2-2; 9 bases match TRBD1. Germline lookup yields CDR1 SGHTA and CDR2 FQGNSA. The CDR3 contains 16 residues. Germline trimming cut 4 bases from V and 7 bases from J; bases unmatched to any gene: 10. CDR3 bases: TGTGCCAGCAGCTCCAGTCCCGGGACAGGGATCGGGGAGCTGTTTTTT. It codes for CASSSSPGTGIGELFF.

This clone turned up a few times. As DNA, the CDR3 is TGTGCCAGCAGTGGTCCCACCCCCCAGCAGTACTTC. It encodes CASSGPTPQQYF. V is TRBV2 and J is TRBJ2-7, with D unclear. Germline assignment: CDR1 SNHLY and CDR2 FYNNEI. V was trimmed by 4 bases and J by 8 bases, leaving 12 bases between them. This CDR3 has 12 residues. Full variable domain (missing parts from reference TRBV2 and TRBJ2-7): EPEVTQTPSHQVTQMGQEVILRCVPISNHLYFYWYRQILGQKVEFLVSFYNNEISEKSEIFDDQFSVERPDGSNFTLKIRSTKLEDSAMYFCASSGPTPQQYFGPGTRLTVT.

This sequence joins TRBV4-1 and TRBJ2-1; maybe TRBD1 (6 bases). CDR3 length equals 13 residues. Germline CDR1 MGHRA, CDR2 YSYEKL. V lost 3 bases and J 13 bases, leaving 16 bases between the germline ends. The CDR3: CASSQAYQGKQFF. As DNA, the CDR3 is TGCGCCAGCAGCCAGGCTTATCAGGGGAAACAGTTCTTC.

The chain is built from TRBV18 and TRBJ2-2; 10 nucleotides match TRBD1. The germline CDR1 and CDR2 sequences are KGHSH and LQKENI. This CDR3 has 16 amino acids. The V gene end was trimmed by 0 bases and the J gene end by 6 bases; junction bases not matched to a gene: 4. CDR3 sequence (DNA): TGTGCCAGCTCACCACCCGGGACAGGGGTTTCCGGGGAGCTGTTTTTT. Translated: CASSPPGTGVSGELFF. The variable domain in full, completed from reference TRBV18 and TRBJ2-2, reads NAGVMQNPRHLVRRRGQEARLRCSPMKGHSHVYWYRQLPEEGLKFMVYLQKENIIDESGMPKERFSAEFPKEGPSILRIQQVVRGDSAAYFCASSPPGTGVSGELFFGEGSRLTVL.

This clone has a single count. The rearrangement joins TRBV9 to TRBJ1-3; 7 bases are shared with TRBD1. CDR1 is SGDLS, CDR2 YYNGEE, per germline. Trimming removed 1 base from V and 0 bases from J; junction bases left unmatched: 4. The CDR3 extends over 16 amino acids. The CDR3 sequence is CASSVTGTVSGNTIYF. The CDR3 DNA reads TGTGCCAGCAGCGTAACCGGGACAGTCTCTGGAAACACCATATATTTT.

As DNA, the CDR3 is TGTGCCAGCACCCGCGGGAGAATCGGGGAGCTGTTTTTT. Protein sequence: CASTRGRIGELFF. The J gene is TRBJ2-2, the V gene TRBV6-5, with TRBD2 matching 7 bases. The junction had 6 bases not matched to a gene; V was cut back by 7 bases and J by 7 bases. This CDR3 is built from 13 residues. Germline assignment: CDR1 MNHEY and CDR2 SVGAGI.

The rearrangement links TRBV5-5 to TRBJ1-4; D is possibly TRBD1 (6 bases). This CDR3 is built from 15 residues. The V end was cut by 0 bases, the J end by 7 bases, with 13 bases between. Germline lookup yields CDR1 SGHKS and CDR2 YYEKEE (reference sequence). CDR3 in DNA: TGTGCCAGCAGCTTGGGACGTGGAGGGGGTGAAAAACTGTTTTTT. Amino acids: CASSLGRGGGEKLFF.

This clone is a singleton in its sample. V gene TRBV4-1 combines with J gene TRBJ2-7; TRBD2 is a possible D gene (5 bases). Trimming removed 1 base from V and 7 bases from J, with 11 bases in between. The germline V gene has CDR1 MGHRA and CDR2 YSYEKL. CDR3 length: 13 residues. Here the CDR3 reads CASSQVGGSEQYF. The CDR3 DNA reads TGCGCCAGCAGCCAAGTCGGAGGAAGTGAGCAGTACTTC.

This sequence joins TRBV6-5 and TRBJ1-2, with 7 bases lining up with TRBD1. The CDR3 totals 12 residues. Germline CDR1 is MNHEY and CDR2 is SVGAGI. V trimming: 2 bases; J trimming: 10 bases; junction bases outside the gene matches: 4. Here the CDR3 DNA reads TGTGCCAGCAGTTACGAAGAGGGGGCCTACACCTTC. Encoded protein: CASSYEEGAYTF.

The chain joins TRBV5-1 to TRBJ1-1; a possible D gene is TRBD1 (6 bases). Trimming cost V 4 bases and J 0 bases, with 25 bases left between them. The CDR3 has 19 amino acids. CDR1 is SGHRS and CDR2 is YFSETQ in the germline V gene. CDR3 loop: CASSLTIPTGRIMNTEAFF. CDR3 nucleotide sequence: TGCGCCAGCAGCCTCACAATTCCTACAGGGCGCATAATGAACACTGAAGCTTTCTTT.

This rearrangement joins TRBV9 to TRBJ2-6, with no clear D. Germline loops: CDR1 SGDLS, CDR2 YYNGEE. The CDR3 totals 16 residues. V gave up 0 bases and J gave up 5 bases, with 12 bases separating them. The CDR3 DNA reads TGTGCCAGCAGCGTAGAAGAGGCTTGGAGGGCCAACGTCCTGACTTTC. Protein: CASSVEEAWRANVLTF. The full variable domain, rest sourced from reference TRBV9 and TRBJ2-6, is DSGVTQTPKHLITATGQRVTLRCSPRSGDLSVYWYQQSLDQGLQFLIQYYNGEERAKGNILERFSAQQFPDLHSELNLSSLELGDSALYFCASSVEEAWRANVLTFGAGSRLTVL.